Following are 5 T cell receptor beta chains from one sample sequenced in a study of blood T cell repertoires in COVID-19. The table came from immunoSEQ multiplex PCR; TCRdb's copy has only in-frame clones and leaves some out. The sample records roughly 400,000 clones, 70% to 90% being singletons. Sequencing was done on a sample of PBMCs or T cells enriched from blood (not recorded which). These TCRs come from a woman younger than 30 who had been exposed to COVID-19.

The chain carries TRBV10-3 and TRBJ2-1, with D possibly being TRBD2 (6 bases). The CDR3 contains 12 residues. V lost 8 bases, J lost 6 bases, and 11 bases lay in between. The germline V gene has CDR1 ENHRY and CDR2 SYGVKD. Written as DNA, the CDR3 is TGTGCCATCTCCGGGAGTTTCAATGAGCAGTTCTTC. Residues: CAISGSFNEQFF.

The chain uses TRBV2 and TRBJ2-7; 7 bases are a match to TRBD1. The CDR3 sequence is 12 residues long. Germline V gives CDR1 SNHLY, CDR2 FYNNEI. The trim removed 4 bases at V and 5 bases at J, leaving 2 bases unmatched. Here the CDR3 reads CASSGTGDEQYF. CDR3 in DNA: TGTGCCAGCAGTGGGACAGGCGACGAGCAGTACTTC.

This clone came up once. The CDR3 loop reads CASREASGNLPTTYEQYF. DNA for the CDR3: TGCGCCAGCAGGGAGGCTAGCGGAAATTTGCCTACAACCTACGAGCAGTACTTC. V gene TRBV5-1 combines with J gene TRBJ2-7; 7 bases are a match to TRBD2. J gave up 2 bases and V 5 bases, and 19 bases lay outside the gene matches. Germline loops: CDR1 SGHRS, CDR2 YFSETQ. This CDR3 comprises 18 residues.

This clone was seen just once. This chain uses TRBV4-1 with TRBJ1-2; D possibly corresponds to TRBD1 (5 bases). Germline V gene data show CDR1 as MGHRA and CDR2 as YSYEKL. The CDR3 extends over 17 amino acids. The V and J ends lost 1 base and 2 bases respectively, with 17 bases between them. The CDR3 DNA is TGCGCCAGCAGCCAAGGTCAATTTTCGGCAGGGAACTATGGCTACACCTTC. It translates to CASSQGQFSAGNYGYTF.

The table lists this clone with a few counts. The DNA of the CDR3 is TGTGCCATCAGTGGGGGACAGGGGCTCTCCTACAATGAGCAGTTCTTC. This sequence encodes CAISGGQGLSYNEQFF. J is TRBJ2-1 and V is TRBV10-3; 10 bases match TRBD1. V dropped 4 bases and J dropped 0; count of bases not matched to a gene: 3. This CDR3 region has 16 residues. From germline, CDR1 is ENHRY and CDR2 SYGVKD.